These 9 T cell receptor beta chains were all obtained from the same sample, sequenced in a study of CD4 T cells in relation to SARS-CoV-2 and coronaviruses. The unexposed donors gave CD4+ T cells in about 2011-2019, prior to COVID-19. Profiled with immunoSEQ multiplex PCR; TCRdb holds only in-frame clones, not every one. The sample includes approximately 64,000 clones, approximately 94% seen only once; the top ten take roughly 0.14%. Sequencing input: naive CD4+ T cells from PBMCs. Regarding subset: naive CD4+ T cells isolated by negative enrichment. The receptors originated from a human donor in good health.

This clone was seen just once. This chain uses TRBV27 with TRBJ1-2; tentatively, D is TRBD1 (6 bases). Germline V gives CDR1 MNHEY, CDR2 SMNVEV (reference sequence). CDR3 length equals 14 residues. Trimming left V 6 bases short and J 4 bases short, with 15 bases between. CDR3 amino acids: CASRRDKGIYGYTF. The CDR3 region has the DNA TGTGCCAGCAGGCGGGACAAAGGGATCTATGGCTACACCTTC.

The chain carries TRBV28 and TRBJ2-5; D unclear. Looked up from germline, CDR1 is MDHEN and CDR2 is SYDVKM. The CDR3 has 13 residues. V gave up 4 bases and J gave up 4 bases, with 10 bases separating them. This CDR3 reads CASSSPPGETQYF. The CDR3 DNA sequence: TGTGCCAGCAGTTCCCCTCCGGGAGAGACCCAGTACTTC.

The chain joins TRBV11-3 to TRBJ1-1; no definite D call. The CDR3 loop spans 13 amino acids. Germline V gene data show CDR1 as SGHNT and CDR2 as YENEEA. Trimming shortened V by 3 bases and J by 2 bases, and 7 bases separated the two germline ends. CDR3 in DNA: TGTGCCAGCAGCTTTCGGCTCAACACTGAAGCTTTCTTT. This sequence encodes CASSFRLNTEAFF.

The chain joins TRBV5-1 to TRBJ2-2; 9 positions match TRBD2. The V and J ends lost 7 bases and 1 base, in that order; junction bases with no gene match: 5. CDR1 and CDR2 from the germline V gene are SGHRS and YFSETQ. This CDR3 has 15 amino acids. CDR3 sequence (DNA): TGCGCCAGCTCTATAGCGGGGGTGAACACCGGGGAGCTGTTTTTT. Its protein product is CASSIAGVNTGELFF.

V and J are TRBV27 and TRBJ2-7; the D is unclear. Trimming removed 2 bases at V and 1 base at J, with 6 bases between. CDR1 is MNHEY, CDR2 SMNVEV, per germline (reference sequence). There are 13 residues in the CDR3. The CDR3 coding sequence is TGTGCCAGCAGTTTAAAGGGTTCCTACGAGCAGTACTTC. Translated: CASSLKGSYEQYF.

The chain is built from TRBV18 and TRBJ2-1; 12 bases map to TRBD2. CDR3 size: 15 residues. CDR1 and CDR2 (germline): KGHSH, LQKENI. Trimming at V came to 6 bases and at J to 7 bases, leaving 7 bases not matched to a gene. CDR3: CASSPQTSGSNEQFF. In DNA, the CDR3 is TGTGCCAGCTCGCCTCAGACTAGCGGGAGTAATGAGCAGTTCTTC.

The gene calls are TRBV12-3 or TRBV12-4 and TRBJ2-7, with D unclear. V was clipped by 8 bases and J by 3 bases, with 8 bases between them. The CDR3 covers 11 residues. Here the CDR3 reads CASGPIYEQYF. CDR3 sequence (DNA): TGTGCCAGCGGGCCGATCTACGAGCAGTACTTC.

This rearrangement joins TRBV5-1 to TRBJ2-3; 10 nucleotides align to TRBD2. This CDR3 contains 16 residues. V shed 2 bases, J shed 3 bases, and the junction held 6 bases outside the gene matches. Germline V gives CDR1 SGHRS, CDR2 YFSETQ. The CDR3, as DNA: TGCGCCAGCAGCTTTCCTCTAGCGGGAGTGACAGATACGCAGTATTTT. It translates to CASSFPLAGVTDTQYF. Filled out from reference TRBV5-1 and TRBJ2-3, the complete variable domain reads KAGVTQTPRYLIKTRGQQVTLSCSPISGHRSVSWYQQTPGQGLQFLFEYFSETQRNKGNFPGRFSGRQFSNSRSEMNVSTLELGDSALYLCASSFPLAGVTDTQYFGPGTRLTVL.

The chain employs TRBV28 and TRBJ2-7; weak D call: TRBD1 (7 bases). The CDR3 sequence is 13 residues long. Trimming shortened V by 3 bases and J by 5 bases, and 11 bases separated the two germline ends. The germline gives CDR1 MDHEN, CDR2 SYDVKM. The CDR3 spells CASSLPGGHEQYF. CDR3 bases: TGTGCCAGCAGTTTGCCAGGGGGGCACGAGCAGTACTTC.